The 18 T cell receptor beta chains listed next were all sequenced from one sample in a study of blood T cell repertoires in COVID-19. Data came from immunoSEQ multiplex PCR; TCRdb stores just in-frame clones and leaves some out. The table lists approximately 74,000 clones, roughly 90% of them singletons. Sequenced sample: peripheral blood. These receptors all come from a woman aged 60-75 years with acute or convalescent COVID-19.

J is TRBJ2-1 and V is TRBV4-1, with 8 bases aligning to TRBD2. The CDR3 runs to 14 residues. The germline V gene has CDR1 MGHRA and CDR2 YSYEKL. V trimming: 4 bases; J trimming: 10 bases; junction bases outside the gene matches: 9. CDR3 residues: CASSRPGGKLEQFF. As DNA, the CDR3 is TGCGCCAGCAGCCGCCCGGGAGGGAAGTTAGAGCAGTTCTTC.

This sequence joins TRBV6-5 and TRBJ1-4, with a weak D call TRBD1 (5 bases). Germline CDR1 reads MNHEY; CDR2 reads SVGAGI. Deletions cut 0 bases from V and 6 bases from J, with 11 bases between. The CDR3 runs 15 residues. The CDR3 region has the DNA TGTGCCAGCAGTTACTCCGGCAGGGTGGATGAAAAACTGTTTTTT. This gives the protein CASSYSGRVDEKLFF.

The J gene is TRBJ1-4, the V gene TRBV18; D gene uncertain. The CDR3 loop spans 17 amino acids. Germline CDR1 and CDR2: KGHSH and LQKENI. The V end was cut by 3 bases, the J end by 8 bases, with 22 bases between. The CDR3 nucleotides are TGTGCCAGCTCACCTCGCGGGAAAGTGGGTCTAGTGGAAAAACTGTTTTTT. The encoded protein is CASSPRGKVGLVEKLFF.

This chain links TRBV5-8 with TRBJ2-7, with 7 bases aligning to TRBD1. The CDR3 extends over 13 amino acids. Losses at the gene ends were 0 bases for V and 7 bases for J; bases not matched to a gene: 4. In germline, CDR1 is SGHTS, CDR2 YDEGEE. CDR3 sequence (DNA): TGTGCCAGCAGCTTGGAGGGGGCGAATGAGCAGTACGTC. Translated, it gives CASSLEGANEQYV.

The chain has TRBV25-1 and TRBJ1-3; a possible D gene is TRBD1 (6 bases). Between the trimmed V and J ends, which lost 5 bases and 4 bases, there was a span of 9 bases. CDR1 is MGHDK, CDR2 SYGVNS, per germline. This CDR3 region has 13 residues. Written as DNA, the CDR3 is TGTGCCAGCAGTTGGACAGAAGGAAACACCATATATTTT. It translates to CASSWTEGNTIYF.

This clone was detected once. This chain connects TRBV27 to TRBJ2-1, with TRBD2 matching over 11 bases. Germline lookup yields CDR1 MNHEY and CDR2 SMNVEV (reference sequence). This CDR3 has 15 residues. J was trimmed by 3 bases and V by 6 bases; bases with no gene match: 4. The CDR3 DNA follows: TGTGCCAGCAGCCAGGGGACTAGCGGCTACAATGAGCAGTTCTTC. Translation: CASSQGTSGYNEQFF.

Here the CDR3 reads CASSSQPSGSSYNEQFF. The CDR3 nucleotides are TGCGCCAGCAGCTCGCAACCTAGCGGGAGCTCCTACAATGAGCAGTTCTTC. This chain joins TRBV5-1 and TRBJ2-1; 10 bases agree with TRBD2. The germline V gene has CDR1 SGHRS and CDR2 YFSETQ. With V trimmed by 3 bases and J by 0 bases, 6 bases remained unmatched. The length of the CDR3 is 17 residues.

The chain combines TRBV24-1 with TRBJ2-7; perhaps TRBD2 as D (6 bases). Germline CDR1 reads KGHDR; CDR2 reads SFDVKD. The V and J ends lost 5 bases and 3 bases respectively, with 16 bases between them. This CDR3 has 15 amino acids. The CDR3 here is CATSAWAGTFYEQYV. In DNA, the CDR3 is TGTGCCACCAGTGCGTGGGCGGGGACCTTCTACGAGCAGTACGTC.

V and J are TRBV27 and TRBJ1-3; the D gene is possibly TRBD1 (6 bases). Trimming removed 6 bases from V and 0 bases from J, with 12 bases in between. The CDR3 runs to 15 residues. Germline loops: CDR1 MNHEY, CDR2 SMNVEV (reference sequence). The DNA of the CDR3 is TGTGCCAGCAGCCCCCAGGGGAGCTCTGGAAACACCATATATTTT. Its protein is CASSPQGSSGNTIYF.

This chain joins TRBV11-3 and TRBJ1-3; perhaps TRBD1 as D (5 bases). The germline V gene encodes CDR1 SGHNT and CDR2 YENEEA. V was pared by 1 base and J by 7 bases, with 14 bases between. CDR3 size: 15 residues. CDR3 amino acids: CASSLGGGGGNTIYF. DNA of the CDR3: TGTGCCAGCAGCTTAGGGGGGGGAGGCGGTAACACCATATATTTT.

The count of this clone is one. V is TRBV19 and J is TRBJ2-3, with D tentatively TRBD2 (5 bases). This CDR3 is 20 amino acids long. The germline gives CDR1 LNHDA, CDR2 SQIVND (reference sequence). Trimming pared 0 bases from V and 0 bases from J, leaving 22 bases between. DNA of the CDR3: TGTGCCAGTAGTATAGACCCCGGAGGAGCCCGGACTTCTAGCACAGATACGCAGTATTTT. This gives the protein CASSIDPGGARTSSTDTQYF.

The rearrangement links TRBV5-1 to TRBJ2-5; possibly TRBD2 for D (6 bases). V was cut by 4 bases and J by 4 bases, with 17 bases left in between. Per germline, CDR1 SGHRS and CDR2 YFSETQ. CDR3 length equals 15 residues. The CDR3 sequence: CASSLPAGIRETQYF. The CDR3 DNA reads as TGCGCCAGCAGCCTCCCCGCGGGGATTCGAGAGACCCAGTACTTC. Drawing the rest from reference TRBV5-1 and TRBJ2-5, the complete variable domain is KAGVTQTPRYLIKTRGQQVTLSCSPISGHRSVSWYQQTPGQGLQFLFEYFSETQRNKGNFPGRFSGRQFSNSRSEMNVSTLELGDSALYLCASSLPAGIRETQYFGPGTRLLVL.

CDR3 residues: CASSESRDSRGYTF. In DNA form, the CDR3 reads TGCGCCAGCAGTGAGTCCCGGGACAGTCGTGGCTACACCTTC. The rearrangement joins TRBV10-1 to TRBJ1-2; TRBD1 matches at 7 bases. This CDR3 region has 14 residues. Per the germline V gene, CDR1 is WNHNN and CDR2 is SYGVQD (reference sequence). Trimming took 0 bases from V and 7 from J; bases not matched to a gene: 5.

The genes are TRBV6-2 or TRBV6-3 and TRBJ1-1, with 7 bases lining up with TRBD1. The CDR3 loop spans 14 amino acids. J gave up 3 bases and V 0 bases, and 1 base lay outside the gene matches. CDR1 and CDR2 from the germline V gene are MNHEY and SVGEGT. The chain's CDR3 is CASSYSQGDTEAFF. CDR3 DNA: TGTGCCAGCAGTTACTCGCAGGGGGACACTGAAGCTTTCTTT.

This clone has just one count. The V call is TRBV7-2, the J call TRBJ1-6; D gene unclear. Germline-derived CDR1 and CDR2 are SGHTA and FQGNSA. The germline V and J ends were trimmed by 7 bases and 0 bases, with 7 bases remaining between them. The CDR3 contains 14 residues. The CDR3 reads CASTLSSYNSPLHF. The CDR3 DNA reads TGTGCCAGCACCCTGAGCTCCTATAATTCACCCCTCCACTTT.

The CDR3 loop reads CASSVLAGTSTDTQYF. CDR3 in DNA: TGCGCCAGCAGTGTACTAGCGGGGACTAGCACAGATACGCAGTATTTT. This sequence joins TRBV10-2 and TRBJ2-3; 10 bases match TRBD2. Looked up from germline, CDR1 is WSHSY and CDR2 is SAAADI. V was clipped by 4 bases and J by 0 bases; unmatched bases: 4. This CDR3 has 16 residues.

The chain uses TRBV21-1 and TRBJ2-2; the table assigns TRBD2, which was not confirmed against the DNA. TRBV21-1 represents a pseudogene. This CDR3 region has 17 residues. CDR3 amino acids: CASSKVSKRELTGELFF. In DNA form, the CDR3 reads TGTGCCAGCAGCAAAGTAAGCAAGCGGGAGCTCACCGGGGAGCTGTTTTTT.

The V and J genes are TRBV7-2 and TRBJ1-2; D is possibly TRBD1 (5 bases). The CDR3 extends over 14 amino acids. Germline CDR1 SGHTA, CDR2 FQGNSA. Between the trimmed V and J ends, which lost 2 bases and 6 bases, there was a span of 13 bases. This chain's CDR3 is CASSLQGVSDGYTF. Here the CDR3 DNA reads TGTGCCAGCAGCTTACAAGGGGTATCCGATGGCTACACCTTC.